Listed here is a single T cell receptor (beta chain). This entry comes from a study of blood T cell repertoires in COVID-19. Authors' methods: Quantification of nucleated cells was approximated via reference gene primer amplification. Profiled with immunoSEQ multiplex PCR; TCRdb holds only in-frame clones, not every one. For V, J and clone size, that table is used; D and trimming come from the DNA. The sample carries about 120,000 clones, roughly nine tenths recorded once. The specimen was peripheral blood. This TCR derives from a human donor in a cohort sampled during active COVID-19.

Written as DNA, the CDR3 is TGTGCCACCAGCAGAGATCAGGGAAACACCATATATTTT. Its protein is CATSRDQGNTIYF. The chain is built from TRBV15 and TRBJ1-3; no firm D call. Germline V CDR1 and CDR2: LNHNV, YYDKDF (reference sequence). The CDR3 runs 13 residues. V lost 0 bases, J lost 4 bases, and 4 bases lay in between. The complete variable domain, with remaining parts taken from reference TRBV15 and TRBJ1-3, reads DAMVIQNPRYQVTQFGKPVTLSCSQTLNHNVMYWYQQKSSQAPKLLFHYYDKDFNNEADTPDNFQSRRPNTSFCFLDIRSPGLGDTAMYLCATSRDQGNTIYFGEGSWLTVV.